The clone carrying this TCR beta chain was counted between two and nine times. In the source study's methods: Cell counts per sample came from amplifying reference gene primers. TCRdb keeps only in-frame clones here, not all; method: immunoSEQ multiplex PCR. That table supplies the V and J calls and clone size; D and trimming were determined from the DNA. The sample contains under 110,000 clones, roughly 85% of which appear only once. Germline assignment: CDR1 SNHLY and CDR2 FYNNEI. V shed 8 bases, J shed 0 bases, and the junction held 7 bases outside the gene matches. This CDR3 is 14 amino acids long. The sample originates from a study of blood T cell repertoires in COVID-19. Study-wide context: From the United States, Italy and Spain came samples of acute and convalescent COVID-19. PBMCs, B-cell-depleted T cells, or T cells provided the cDNA or gDNA that made up the material.

The chain recombines TRBV2 with TRBJ2-7, with TRBD2 matching 7 bases. The clonotype comes from a woman in her 70s with active or convalescent COVID-19. The specimen sequenced was peripheral blood. Written as DNA, the CDR3 is TGTGCCAGCTGTAACGGGAGGTTCTCCTACGAGCAGTACTTC. Protein: CASCNGRFSYEQYF. Together with reference TRBV2 and TRBJ2-7, the CDR3 gives the full variable domain: EPEVTQTPSHQVTQMGQEVILRCVPISNHLYFYWYRQILGQKVEFLVSFYNNEISEKSEIFDDQFSVERPDGSNFTLKIRSTKLEDSAMYFCASCNGRFSYEQYFGPGTRLTVT.